This T cell receptor beta chain was profiled in a study of T cell responses to AZD1222 COVID-19 vaccine. Study summary: Doses given second, at about 4 or about 12 weeks, were pooled. Study conclusions and caveats: Per reports, nearly half of all spike-specific TCRs target regions that are unmutated in variants. Donors in the cohort were predominantly white British and more often female, and clonal diversity was possibly underestimated. Compared with day 0, the breadth and depth of the Spike-specific TCR repertoire rose significantly after two doses of AZD1222.

There are 15 residues in the CDR3. Trimming removed 6 bases from V and 3 bases from J; junction bases left unmatched: 10. From germline, CDR1 is MDHEN and CDR2 SYDVKM. As regards this clone: The antigen is undetermined.

Profiling relied on immunoSEQ multiplex PCR, and the TCRdb table lists in-frame clones only, not all of them. This table holds approximately 50,000 clones, approximately 89% found once. The clonotype originates from an adult in good health. V and J are TRBV28 and TRBJ2-7; 8 bases align to TRBD2. Sequencing used peripheral blood, obtained on day 0 of AZD1222 vaccination. The CDR3 loop is CASSLSGSLNYEQYF. The CDR3 DNA reads TGTGCCAGCAGCTTAAGCGGGAGTCTCAACTACGAGCAGTACTTC.